The clone carrying this TCR beta chain was counted a few times. V lost 5 bases and J lost 1, with 8 bases in between. CDR1 and CDR2 (germline): SGHRS, YFSETQ. The CDR3 spans 13 residues. These data come from a study of T-cell reconstitution after alpha-beta-depleted transplantation in children. Using unique molecular identifiers, the investigators prepared the TCRbeta library. TCRdb reanalysed the PCR reads using MiXCR and keeps one entry per CDR3 protein. Of a few hundred thousand distinct CDR3 sequences detected, about an eighth appear once; the ten largest clones hold 3.5% to 4.5%. V usage is TRBV5-1 and J usage is TRBJ2-3; the D is unclear. This TCR was recovered from a human donor who donated a stem cell graft to a child with Fanconi anemia. The material was PBMCs, obtained from the stem cell graft. CDR3: CASSITGTDTQYF. CDR3 DNA sequence: TGCGCCAGCAGTATTACAGGCACAGATACGCAGTATTTT.